Below, one T cell receptor (beta chain) is given with its context. Its antigen remains unidentified. It may be a read error: a sequence one base away is much more abundant. This sample is drawn from a study of tumor-infiltrating lymphocytes in primary liver carcinoma. Study conclusions and caveats: Tumor-adjacent and tumor-blood pairs shared a smaller degree of overlap than tumor region pairs. Against blood, tumors held a significantly higher top-250-clone fraction (p = 0.039).

The CDR3 covers 16 residues. Germline values: CDR1 LGHNA, CDR2 YNFKEQ. Unsorted whole blood supplied the RNA, and germline DNA was extracted too. Patients showed chronic HBV infection and an absence of prior treatment. TCR beta cDNA was made from approximately 540 ng total RNA with a constant-region primer. Three-round nested multiplex PCR performed with slightly modified ARM-PCR produced the TCR beta libraries. A C-beta reverse primer was combined with TRBV1-TRBV30 forward primers in the first two PCR rounds, and each round had about 10 cycles. TCRdb analysed the multiplex PCR reads with MiXCR anew, one entry per CDR3 protein. The sample shows approximately 310,000 distinct CDR3 sequences, around three fifths of them seen only once.

What was sequenced was peripheral blood. The chain couples TRBV4-2 to TRBJ2-1; D possibly corresponds to TRBD2 (7 bases). The sequence was obtained from a man between 35 and 55 years old with primary liver carcinoma and hepatitis B virus infection. CDR3 region: CASSQEEWRGGNEQLF. The CDR3 bases are TGTGCCAGCAGCCAAGAAGAGTGGAGGGGGGGCAATGAGCAGCTCTTC.